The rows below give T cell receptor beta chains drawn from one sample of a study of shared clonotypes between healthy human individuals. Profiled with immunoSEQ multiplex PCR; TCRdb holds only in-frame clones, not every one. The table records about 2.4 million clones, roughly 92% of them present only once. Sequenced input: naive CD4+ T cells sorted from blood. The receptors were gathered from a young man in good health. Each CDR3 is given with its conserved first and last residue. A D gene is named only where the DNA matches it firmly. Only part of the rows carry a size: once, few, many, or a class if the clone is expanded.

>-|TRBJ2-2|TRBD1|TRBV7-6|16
CASSKGTGGNTGELFF
TGTGCCAGCAGCAAAGGGACAGGGGGCAACACCGGGGAGCTGTTTTTT
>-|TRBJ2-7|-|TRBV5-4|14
CASSSKHTGFEQYF
TGTGCCAGCAGCTCGAAGCACACAGGGTTCGAGCAGTACTTC
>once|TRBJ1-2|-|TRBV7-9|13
CASSLVAEYGYTF
TGTGCCAGCAGCTTAGTTGCGGAATATGGCTACACCTTC
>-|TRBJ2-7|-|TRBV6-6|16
CASRTGRDTSVGEQYF
TGTGCCAGCAGAACGGGTCGGGACACTAGTGTAGGGGAGCAGTACTTC
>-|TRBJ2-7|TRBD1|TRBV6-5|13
CASRPPGQGTEYF
TGTGCCAGCAGACCACCGGGACAGGGGACGGAGTACTTC
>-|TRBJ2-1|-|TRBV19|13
CASGRDRYNEQFF
TGTGCCAGTGGCCGGGACCGTTACAATGAGCAGTTCTTC
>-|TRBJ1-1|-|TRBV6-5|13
CASSPPQGLFAFF
TGTGCCAGCAGTCCTCCCCAGGGGCTCTTTGCTTTCTTT
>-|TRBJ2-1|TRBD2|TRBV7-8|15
CASSNPLAGGSEQFF
TGTGCCAGCAGCAACCCCCTAGCGGGGGGCTCTGAGCAGTTCTTC
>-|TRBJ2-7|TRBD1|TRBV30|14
CACRGQGRLYEQYF
TGTGCCTGTAGAGGACAGGGGAGGCTCTACGAGCAGTACTTC
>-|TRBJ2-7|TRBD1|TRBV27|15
CASTPVDRGDYEQYF
TGTGCCAGCACTCCTGTAGACAGGGGGGACTACGAGCAGTACTTC
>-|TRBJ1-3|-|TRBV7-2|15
CASSLGGFSGNTIYF
TGTGCCAGCAGCCTAGGGGGATTTTCTGGAAACACCATATATTTT